This TCR beta chain was captured by sequencing in a study of glioma-infiltrating T cells. Regarding the study as a whole: Only very few CDR3 sequences appeared in both tissue and blood. Above-expected tissue-blood divergence occurred in all gliomas, most in low-grade ones.

Amplification of TCR alpha and beta CDR3 regions from RNA used iRepertoire nested multiplex PCR. Tissue mRNA or PBMC total RNA, roughly 85-450 ng, went into one-step reverse transcription and amplification. MiXCR, applied by TCRdb to the multiplex PCR reads, yields one record per CDR3 protein. The sample includes 17,000 or so distinct CDR3 sequences, about three fifths of them seen just once. Comments on this clonotype: Its antigen remains unidentified.

Germline CDR1 reads MGHRA; CDR2 reads YSYEKL. V dropped 1 base and J dropped 12 bases, with 19 bases sitting between them. The CDR3 is made up of 15 amino acids. The chain links TRBV4-1 to TRBJ2-1, with a tentative D call TRBD2 (5 bases). Input material: glioma tissue, nonneoplastic brain tissue, or PBMCs (not recorded which). The source of this sequence is a human donor with low-grade glioma or glioblastoma, undergoing nonglioma brain surgery, or in good health (not recorded which). CDR3 in DNA: TGCGCCAGCAGCCAAGGAAAGCGGAGCACAGATACGCAGTTCTTC. The encoded protein is CASSQGKRSTDTQFF.